These 22 T cell receptor beta chains share one sample of origin, sequenced in a study of T-cell memory formation after mild COVID-19. A single record per CDR3 protein comes from TCRdb applying MiXCR to the 5' RACE reads. Of about half a million distinct CDR3 sequences in the sample, about 20% were seen once. The source material was PBMCs or a T cell subset sorted from them (not recorded which). The receptor source for this set is an adult woman who had mild COVID-19 (a few samples of this study predate the infection). Cell type and time point are not known.

The V gene is TRBV27, the J gene TRBJ2-2; D call uncertain. Trimming pared 2 bases from V and 9 bases from J, leaving 13 bases between. The CDR3 is 14 residues long. Per germline, CDR1 MNHEY and CDR2 SMNVEV (reference sequence). CDR3 protein: CASSLRAKWRELFF. The CDR3, as DNA: TGTGCCAGCAGTTTACGGGCTAAGTGGAGGGAGCTGTTTTTT.

This clonotype was seen repeatedly, ten times or more. This chain links TRBV5-1 with TRBJ2-7; D is unclear. Germline assignment: CDR1 SGHRS and CDR2 YFSETQ. Trimming shortened V by 0 bases and J by 0 bases, and 10 bases separated the two germline ends. This CDR3 contains 15 residues. In DNA, the CDR3 is TGCGCCAGCAGCTTGGACTATAGGAGCTCCTACGAGCAGTACTTC. Its translation is CASSLDYRSSYEQYF.

The chain carries TRBV6-6 and TRBJ1-2; TRBD1 matches 9 bases. The germline V gene has CDR1 MNHNY and CDR2 SVGAGI (reference sequence). CDR3 length: 16 amino acids. V lost 5 bases and J lost 4; bases outside the gene matches: 11. CDR3 in DNA: TGTGCCAGCAGTCGCGATACCGGGACAGGGATCTATGGCTACACCTTC. Its translation: CASSRDTGTGIYGYTF.

The chain couples TRBV20-1 to TRBJ2-1, with 9 bases matching TRBD1. Germline-derived CDR1 and CDR2 are DFQATT and SNEGSKA (reference sequence). Trimming took 0 bases from V and 5 from J; bases not matched to a gene: 11. CDR3 length: 17 residues. The CDR3 bases are TGCAGTGCTAGAGATTGGGCGACAGGGGGGTCGGACAATGAGCAGTTCTTC. Its translation is CSARDWATGGSDNEQFF.

In this sample, this clonotype turned up a few times. The V call is TRBV4-3, the J call TRBJ2-7, with TRBD2 matching over 11 bases. With 4 bases clipped from V and 0 bases from J, the junction kept 5 bases outside the gene matches. CDR1 and CDR2 from the germline V gene are LGHNA and YSLEER. The CDR3 consists of 16 residues. Here the CDR3 DNA reads TGCGCCAGCAGCCGGGGAGGGACTAGCGGCTCCTACGAGCAGTACTTC. This gives the protein CASSRGGTSGSYEQYF.

The V call is TRBV18, the J call TRBJ2-5; 7 positions match TRBD1. In germline, CDR1 is KGHSH, CDR2 LQKENI. This CDR3 is 17 amino acids long. V gave up 4 bases and J gave up 5 bases; unmatched junction bases: 16. CDR3 loop: CASSRLLRQGSDETQYF. For the CDR3, the DNA is TGTGCCAGCTCACGCTTATTAAGACAGGGCTCGGATGAGACCCAGTACTTC.

The V gene is TRBV28, the J gene TRBJ2-1, with no clear D. This CDR3 comprises 14 residues. The V gene lost 2 bases and the J gene lost 4 bases, with 9 bases spanning the gap. The germline gives CDR1 MDHEN, CDR2 SYDVKM. CDR3: CASSLKVAYNEQFF. CDR3 in DNA: TGTGCCAGCAGTTTAAAAGTGGCTTACAATGAGCAGTTCTTC.

This clonotype was detected a few times. The CDR3 DNA reads TGTGCCAGCAGCGGGGGGCTCAGCGGGAGCCATGAGCAGTTCTTC. Translating it yields CASSGGLSGSHEQFF. This sequence joins TRBV9 and TRBJ2-1; 8 positions agree with TRBD2. After removal of 3 bases from V and 8 bases from J, the junction contained 10 bases not matched to a gene. The germline gives CDR1 SGDLS, CDR2 YYNGEE. This CDR3 has 15 residues.

The chain carries TRBV6-5 and TRBJ2-3, with TRBD2 matching over 12 bases. The ends lost 4 bases at V and 5 bases at J; junction bases unmatched: 10. Germline lookup yields CDR1 MNHEY and CDR2 SVGAGI. The CDR3 runs to 17 residues. CDR3 in DNA: TGTGCCAGCAGTTTGCCCGAATCTAGCGGGAGGGTAGATACGCAGTATTTT. Protein product: CASSLPESSGRVDTQYF.

V is TRBV21-1 and J is TRBJ2-7; the table's D call, TRBD1, has no DNA check behind it. TRBV21-1 is assigned pseudogene status. The CDR3 runs to 16 residues. The CDR3 region is CASPRRTGTETYEQYF. CDR3 nucleotide sequence: TGTGCCAGCCCCCGTCGAACCGGGACAGAGACCTACGAGCAGTACTTC.

Only a few counts were recorded for this clonotype. The chain employs TRBV25-1 and TRBJ1-2; TRBD1 aligns across 12 bases. V gave up 5 bases and J gave up 3 bases; unmatched junction bases: 10. CDR3 length: 17 residues. Germline V gene lookup returns CDR1 MGHDK and CDR2 SYGVNS. The CDR3 reads CASSQGTGGQSDYGYTF. For the CDR3, the DNA is TGTGCCAGCAGTCAAGGGACAGGGGGCCAATCTGACTATGGCTACACCTTC.

This chain joins TRBV7-9 and TRBJ2-3; D is ambiguous. The CDR3 is made up of 10 amino acids. Trimming took off 4 bases at V and 8 bases at J, with 4 bases between the two ends. In germline, CDR1 is SEHNR, CDR2 FQNEAQ (reference sequence). The CDR3: CASSSSTQYF. Written as DNA, the CDR3 is TGTGCCAGCAGCTCTAGTACGCAGTATTTT. Combining the CDR3 with reference TRBV7-9 and TRBJ2-3 gives the whole variable domain DTGVSQNPRHKITKRGQNVTFRCDPISEHNRLYWYRQTLGQGPEFLTYFQNEAQLEKSRLLSDRFSAERPKGSFSTLEIQRTEQGDSAMYLCASSSSTQYFGPGTRLTVL.

This clonotype was seen ten or more times. Here the CDR3 reads CASSLEVNYGYTF. The CDR3 DNA sequence: TGCGCCAGCAGCTTGGAGGTTAACTATGGCTACACCTTC. The chain has TRBV5-1 and TRBJ1-2, with D unclear. Germline-derived CDR1 and CDR2 are SGHRS and YFSETQ. V lost 0 bases and J 1 base, leaving 4 bases between the germline ends. The CDR3 totals 13 residues. Full variable domain (remainder filled in from reference TRBV5-1 and TRBJ1-2): KAGVTQTPRYLIKTRGQQVTLSCSPISGHRSVSWYQQTPGQGLQFLFEYFSETQRNKGNFPGRFSGRQFSNSRSEMNVSTLELGDSALYLCASSLEVNYGYTFGSGTRLTVV.

The chain uses TRBV9 and TRBJ2-1, with 8 bases matching TRBD2. The trim removed 0 bases at V and 4 bases at J, leaving 3 bases unmatched. This CDR3 is built from 15 residues. Germline-derived CDR1 and CDR2 are SGDLS and YYNGEE. CDR3 in amino acids: CASSVGLANYNEQFF. The CDR3 DNA sequence: TGTGCCAGCAGCGTAGGACTAGCGAATTACAATGAGCAGTTCTTC. Based on the CDR3 plus reference TRBV9 and TRBJ2-1, the full variable domain is DSGVTQTPKHLITATGQRVTLRCSPRSGDLSVYWYQQSLDQGLQFLIQYYNGEERAKGNILERFSAQQFPDLHSELNLSSLELGDSALYFCASSVGLANYNEQFFGPGTRLTVL.

The rearrangement uses TRBV7-9 and TRBJ2-7; tentative D call: TRBD2 (6 bases). Germline assignment: CDR1 SEHNR and CDR2 FQNEAQ (reference sequence). Trimming stripped 5 bases from V and 5 bases from J, with 13 bases between. There are 13 residues in the CDR3. The CDR3 DNA sequence: TGTGCCAGCAGCAATAGTGGCGGGAACGAGCAGTACTTC. Encoded protein: CASSNSGGNEQYF.

This clonotype was seen a handful of times. CDR3 in amino acids: CASSPPAGINTEAFF. CDR3 bases: TGTGCCAGCTCACCACCGGCAGGAATTAACACTGAAGCTTTCTTT. The chain couples TRBV18 to TRBJ1-1, with no clear D. CDR3 size: 15 residues. Germline CDR1 and CDR2: KGHSH and LQKENI. V was cut by 0 bases and J by 2 bases, with 10 bases left in between.

This clonotype was counted only a few times. The chain recombines TRBV7-9 with TRBJ2-7; maybe TRBD1 (6 bases). The CDR3 covers 14 residues. The germline gives CDR1 SEHNR, CDR2 FQNEAQ (reference sequence). Trimming left V 6 bases short and J 2 bases short, with 14 bases between. The CDR3 nucleotides read TGTGCCAGCAGTACGGACAGCAACGCCTACGAGCAGTACTTC. Translation: CASSTDSNAYEQYF.

The chain joins TRBV4-1 to TRBJ2-5, with 8 nucleotides matching TRBD2. The CDR3 spans 16 residues. Germline V lookup: CDR1 MGHRA, CDR2 YSYEKL. The J segment lost 1 base and the V segment lost 1 base, leaving 5 bases of the junction unmatched. CDR3 residues: CASSQGPLAGQETQYF. Here the CDR3 DNA reads TGCGCCAGCAGCCAAGGCCCCCTAGCGGGCCAAGAGACCCAGTACTTC.

The rearrangement uses TRBV10-3 and TRBJ1-5; D might be TRBD1 (5 bases). Trimming took off 7 bases at V and 8 bases at J, with 15 bases between the two ends. CDR1 and CDR2 from the germline V gene are ENHRY and SYGVKD. The CDR3 loop spans 13 amino acids. Here the CDR3 DNA reads TGTGCCATCACGGGTCACAGGTCCAAGCCCCAGCATTTT. Its translation: CAITGHRSKPQHF.

DNA of the CDR3: TGTGCCAGCTCACTAGCGGGGTTTGAAGAGACCCAGTACTTC. Translation gives CASSLAGFEETQYF. The chain is built from TRBV18 and TRBJ2-5; 8 bases match TRBD2. Per the germline V gene, CDR1 is KGHSH and CDR2 is LQKENI. J lost 3 bases, V lost 4 bases, and 4 bases had no gene match. This CDR3 is 14 amino acids long.

This clonotype was counted ten times or more. The chain employs TRBV7-9 and TRBJ2-3; D not resolved. In germline, CDR1 is SEHNR, CDR2 FQNEAQ (reference sequence). The CDR3 is 12 residues long. V was pared by 1 base and J by 11 bases, with 10 bases between. The CDR3 sequence is CASSLEWVGQYF. For the CDR3, the DNA is TGTGCCAGCAGCTTAGAGTGGGTCGGGCAGTATTTT.

Only a few counts were recorded for this clonotype. The chain joins TRBV12-5 to TRBJ2-1; 8 nucleotides line up with TRBD2. Germline CDR1 reads LGHNT; CDR2 reads FRNRAP. The CDR3 is made up of 13 amino acids. Trimming at V came to 6 bases and at J to 5 bases, leaving 3 bases not matched to a gene. CDR3 loop: CASGLSGDNEQFF. The CDR3, as DNA: TGTGCTAGTGGACTTAGCGGGGACAATGAGCAGTTCTTC.